These T cell receptor beta chains were read from a single sample in a study of radiotherapy plus CTLA-4 blockade in lung cancer. Here immunoSEQ multiplex PCR was the method, and the copy in TCRdb shows in-frame clones only, minus some. This table holds 60,000 to 75,000 clones, approximately 79% found once. The sequencing used peripheral blood, collected from a patient treated with radiotherapy plus ipilimumab. The receptors were sampled from a human donor with non-small cell lung cancer whose response to radiotherapy plus ipilimumab could not be evaluated. Some clones in this sample may be carry-over from other donors' samples. The CDR3 runs from the conserved cysteine through the conserved F or W. The D gene is left open where the match is weak. Only some rows state a clone size, as once, few, many or a class for expanded clones.

d_gene: NA; v_gene: TRBV30; abundance: NA; j_gene: TRBJ1-6; CDR3nt: TGTGCCTGGAGTGGTCCCCTCTCTTTGAGTTCACCCCTCCACTTT; CDR3aa: CAWSGPLSLSSPLHF
d_gene: TRBD1; v_gene: TRBV28; abundance: NA; j_gene: TRBJ2-7; CDR3nt: TGTGCCAGCAGCCCCCTAAGGGGGCTCCGTAACGAGCAGTACTTC; CDR3aa: CASSPLRGLRNEQYF
d_gene: TRBD1; v_gene: TRBV27; abundance: NA; j_gene: TRBJ1-5; CDR3nt: TGTGCCAGCAGAATGACAGGGCTTCAGCCCCAGCATTTT; CDR3aa: CASRMTGLQPQHF
d_gene: NA; v_gene: TRBV7-3; abundance: NA; j_gene: TRBJ1-6; CDR3nt: TGTGCCAGCAGCTTAACCAGGGGCGATTCACCCCTCCACTTT; CDR3aa: CASSLTRGDSPLHF
d_gene: TRBD2; v_gene: TRBV4-2; abundance: NA; j_gene: TRBJ2-2; CDR3nt: TGTGCCAGTGGGGAGGGGATTCACACCGGGGAGCTGTTTTTT; CDR3aa: CASGEGIHTGELFF
d_gene: NA; v_gene: TRBV4-1; abundance: NA; j_gene: TRBJ1-2; CDR3nt: TGCGCCAGCAGCCAAGACTGGGGGCAGAACTATGGCTACACTTTC; CDR3aa: CASSQDWGQNYGYTF
d_gene: TRBD1; v_gene: TRBV25-1; abundance: NA; j_gene: TRBJ2-3; CDR3nt: TGTGCCAGCGGGGAGGACAGGGGGCCAGATACGCAGTATTTT; CDR3aa: CASGEDRGPDTQYF
d_gene: TRBD2; v_gene: TRBV5-4; abundance: NA; j_gene: TRBJ2-3; CDR3nt: TGTGCCAGCAGCCGTGGGGTAGCGGGGGGGCGGGCAGATACGCAGTATTTT; CDR3aa: CASSRGVAGGRADTQYF
d_gene: TRBD2; v_gene: TRBV19; abundance: few; j_gene: TRBJ2-1; CDR3nt: TGTGCCAGTAGTGGGTTAGCGGGGGGTCTATCCTACAATGAGCAGTTCTTC; CDR3aa: CASSGLAGGLSYNEQFF
d_gene: NA; v_gene: TRBV7-2; abundance: NA; j_gene: TRBJ2-7; CDR3nt: TGTGCCAGCAGTACCCGGGAGTCCTACGAGCAGTACTTC; CDR3aa: CASSTRESYEQYF
d_gene: NA; v_gene: TRBV5-1; abundance: once; j_gene: TRBJ1-1; CDR3nt: TGCGCCAGCAGCCCCACACAGAACACTGAAGCTTTCTTT; CDR3aa: CASSPTQNTEAFF
d_gene: NA; v_gene: TRBV6-5; abundance: NA; j_gene: TRBJ1-5; CDR3nt: TGTGCCAGCACCCGGGGAGGGGGATCCAATCAGCCCCAGCATTTT; CDR3aa: CASTRGGGSNQPQHF
d_gene: TRBD1; v_gene: TRBV27; abundance: NA; j_gene: TRBJ1-6; CDR3nt: TGTGCCAGCAGTTTTACTTCCCCGACAGGGGGCCAGAATTCACCCCTCCACTTT; CDR3aa: CASSFTSPTGGQNSPLHF
d_gene: NA; v_gene: TRBV4-1; abundance: NA; j_gene: TRBJ1-1; CDR3nt: TGCGCCAGCAGCCAACAACGGGGGGCTAACAGAGCTTTCTTT; CDR3aa: CASSQQRGANRAFF
d_gene: NA; v_gene: TRBV4-1; abundance: NA; j_gene: TRBJ2-1; CDR3nt: TGCGCCAGCAGCCTCTCCGGGGGAAGGTCCTACAATGAGCAGTTCTTC; CDR3aa: CASSLSGGRSYNEQFF
d_gene: NA; v_gene: TRBV10-3; abundance: NA; j_gene: TRBJ2-7; CDR3nt: TGTGCCATCAAGCCCTCTGAACAGACCTACGAGCAGTACTTC; CDR3aa: CAIKPSEQTYEQYF
d_gene: TRBD2; v_gene: TRBV5-4; abundance: NA; j_gene: TRBJ2-5; CDR3nt: TGTGCCAGCAGCTTGGGGACTAGCGGGGGGCACCAAGAGACCCAGTACTTC; CDR3aa: CASSLGTSGGHQETQYF
d_gene: NA; v_gene: TRBV9; abundance: NA; j_gene: TRBJ1-2; CDR3nt: TGTGCCAGCAGCGTAGGGGCAGCTAACTATGGCTACACCTTC; CDR3aa: CASSVGAANYGYTF
d_gene: NA; v_gene: TRBV7-2; abundance: NA; j_gene: TRBJ2-3; CDR3nt: TGTGCCAGCAGCTTAACTCTAGCCGCAGATACGCAGTATTTT; CDR3aa: CASSLTLAADTQYF
d_gene: NA; v_gene: TRBV7-9; abundance: NA; j_gene: TRBJ1-2; CDR3nt: TGTGCCAGCAGCTTTTCTGCAGGGTACTATGGCTACACCTTC; CDR3aa: CASSFSAGYYGYTF
d_gene: TRBD1; v_gene: TRBV5-1; abundance: NA; j_gene: TRBJ2-2; CDR3nt: TGCGCCAGCAGCTGGGGACAGTTGGTCGGGGAGCTGTTTTTT; CDR3aa: CASSWGQLVGELFF
d_gene: NA; v_gene: TRBV19; abundance: NA; j_gene: TRBJ1-6; CDR3nt: TGTGCCAGTAATATGGGGCCAGCTGAATCCCTCCACTTT; CDR3aa: CASNMGPAESLHF
d_gene: NA; v_gene: TRBV7-2; abundance: NA; j_gene: TRBJ1-1; CDR3nt: TGTGCCAGCAGCTTACCTTGGGGGGACACTGAAGCTTTCTTT; CDR3aa: CASSLPWGDTEAFF
d_gene: TRBD2; v_gene: TRBV13; abundance: once; j_gene: TRBJ2-3; CDR3nt: TGTGCCAGCAGCCTCTGGAGCGGGGGGGCTGCAGATACGCAGTATTTT; CDR3aa: CASSLWSGGAADTQYF
d_gene: TRBD2; v_gene: TRBV7-9; abundance: NA; j_gene: TRBJ2-7; CDR3nt: TGTGCCAGCAGCTCCCTACCCAGAGCGGGGGGGCCCTACGAGCAGTACTTC; CDR3aa: CASSSLPRAGGPYEQYF
d_gene: TRBD1; v_gene: TRBV18; abundance: NA; j_gene: TRBJ2-1; CDR3nt: TGTGCCAGCTTCCCAGGGGACAGGACCTACAATGAGCAGTTCTTC; CDR3aa: CASFPGDRTYNEQFF
d_gene: TRBD2; v_gene: TRBV9; abundance: NA; j_gene: TRBJ2-3; CDR3nt: TGTGCCAGCAGCGTAGGCGGGGGGGCCTCAGATACGCAGTATTTT; CDR3aa: CASSVGGGASDTQYF
d_gene: NA; v_gene: TRBV2; abundance: NA; j_gene: TRBJ2-7; CDR3nt: TGTGCCAGCAGTGAATCGGCAGGGATAACCTACGAGCAGTACTTC; CDR3aa: CASSESAGITYEQYF
d_gene: TRBD1; v_gene: TRBV19; abundance: once; j_gene: TRBJ1-4; CDR3nt: TGTGCCAGTATGGGGACAGTGGCTGCAACTAATGAAAAACTGTTTTTT; CDR3aa: CASMGTVAATNEKLFF
d_gene: TRBD1; v_gene: TRBV7-9; abundance: NA; j_gene: TRBJ2-7; CDR3nt: TGTGCCAGCAGCTTAGGATCGGGGACAGGCGAGCAGTACTTC; CDR3aa: CASSLGSGTGEQYF
d_gene: NA; v_gene: TRBV6-5; abundance: NA; j_gene: TRBJ2-7; CDR3nt: TGTGCCAGCAGTCCTTATATCCCCGGAGGAGAGCAGTACTTC; CDR3aa: CASSPYIPGGEQYF
d_gene: NA; v_gene: TRBV29-1; abundance: NA; j_gene: TRBJ2-7; CDR3nt: TGCAGCGCTAAGGACAGTACCTACGAGCAGTACTTC; CDR3aa: CSAKDSTYEQYF
d_gene: NA; v_gene: TRBV9; abundance: once; j_gene: TRBJ2-1; CDR3nt: TGTGCCAGCAGCGCCGGCCCGACTGCCCACAATGAGCAGTTCTTC; CDR3aa: CASSAGPTAHNEQFF
d_gene: TRBD1; v_gene: TRBV29-1; abundance: NA; j_gene: TRBJ2-7; CDR3nt: TGCAGCGTTGACGGGACAGGGGGTGCTTACGAGCAGTACTTC; CDR3aa: CSVDGTGGAYEQYF
d_gene: NA; v_gene: TRBV5-4; abundance: NA; j_gene: TRBJ1-5; CDR3nt: TGTGCCAGCAGCCTGGCAGGGCGCAATCAGCCCCAGCATTTT; CDR3aa: CASSLAGRNQPQHF
d_gene: NA; v_gene: TRBV7-8; abundance: NA; j_gene: TRBJ1-4; CDR3nt: TGTGCCAGCAGCTTAGCGGGCAATGAAAAACTGTTTTTT; CDR3aa: CASSLAGNEKLFF
d_gene: TRBD1; v_gene: TRBV6-5; abundance: NA; j_gene: TRBJ1-1; CDR3nt: TGTGCCAGCAGTTACCCCGGAAAGACAGGGGATTCTGAAGCTTTCTTT; CDR3aa: CASSYPGKTGDSEAFF
d_gene: NA; v_gene: TRBV5-1; abundance: NA; j_gene: TRBJ1-2; CDR3nt: TGCGCCAGCAGCTTGGAGTTACAGGACGATGGCTACACCTTC; CDR3aa: CASSLELQDDGYTF
d_gene: TRBD1; v_gene: TRBV2; abundance: NA; j_gene: TRBJ2-3; CDR3nt: TGTGCCAGCATGGTGTCGGGACAGGGAGTCGCAGATACGCAGTATTTT; CDR3aa: CASMVSGQGVADTQYF
d_gene: NA; v_gene: TRBV4-1; abundance: once; j_gene: TRBJ2-1; CDR3nt: TGCGCCAGCAGCCAAGAAACAGGGATTAGCTCCTACAATGAGCAGTTCTTC; CDR3aa: CASSQETGISSYNEQFF
d_gene: TRBD2; v_gene: TRBV6-5; abundance: NA; j_gene: TRBJ2-7; CDR3nt: TGTGCCAGCAGCTGGCGAGCGGGGGGCCCCTACGAGCAGTACTTC; CDR3aa: CASSWRAGGPYEQYF
d_gene: NA; v_gene: TRBV5-4; abundance: NA; j_gene: TRBJ2-7; CDR3nt: TGTGCCAGCAGCACCGGGAAGGGAGGTAACGAGCAGTACTTC; CDR3aa: CASSTGKGGNEQYF
d_gene: NA; v_gene: TRBV28; abundance: once; j_gene: TRBJ2-7; CDR3nt: TGTGCCAGCATAACAGGGAGTAACGAGCAGTACTTC; CDR3aa: CASITGSNEQYF
d_gene: TRBD1; v_gene: TRBV6-4; abundance: NA; j_gene: TRBJ1-1; CDR3nt: TGTGCCAGCAGTGACTCGCGGCAGGGGGACACTGAAGCTTTCTTT; CDR3aa: CASSDSRQGDTEAFF